Given below is one T cell receptor beta chain in context. Its antigen is as yet unknown. The sample is drawn from a study of T-cell reconstitution after alpha-beta-depleted transplantation in children. Study results and caveats: Counts and diversity of T cells one year after transplant came mostly from newly produced T cells. Reportedly, only several hundred clones from non-depleted graft cells drove alpha-beta T-cell counts at about two months. Certain patients had high TCRbeta diversity at day 60, and it came from recipient T cells and thymic progenitors that survived.

There are 17 residues in the CDR3. Germline assignment: CDR1 MGHDK and CDR2 SYGVNS. The ends were cut back, 4 bases at V and 6 bases at J, with 22 bases in the middle. Unique molecular identifiers were used to barcode this TCRbeta library. TCRdb reprocessed the PCR reads with MiXCR, giving one entry per CDR3 protein. The sample consists of about 600,000 distinct CDR3 sequences, approximately 22% of them appearing once. J is TRBJ2-4 and V is TRBV25-1; D unresolved. The starting material was PBMCs, mostly from graft donor cells, obtained 360 days after TCRalphabeta/CD19-depleted stem cell transplant. This receptor was identified in a boy under three years old who had a stem cell transplant for acute myeloid leukemia, so the T cells may come from the graft donor. The DNA of the CDR3 is TGTGCCAGCAGTGGGCCAGGTGGGCCCGGGTTTAGAAACATTCAGTACTTC. It specifies CASSGPGGPGFRNIQYF.